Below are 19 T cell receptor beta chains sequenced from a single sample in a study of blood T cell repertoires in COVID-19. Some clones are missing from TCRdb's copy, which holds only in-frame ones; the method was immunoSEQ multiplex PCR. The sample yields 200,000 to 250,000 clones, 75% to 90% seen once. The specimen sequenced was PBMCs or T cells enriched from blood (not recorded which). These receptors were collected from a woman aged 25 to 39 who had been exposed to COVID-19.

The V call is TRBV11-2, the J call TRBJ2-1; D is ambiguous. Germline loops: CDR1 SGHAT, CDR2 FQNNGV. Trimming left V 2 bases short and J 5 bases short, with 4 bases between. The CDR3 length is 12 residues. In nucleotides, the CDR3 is TGTGCCAGCAGCTTACGGGACAATGAGCAGTTCTTC. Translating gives CASSLRDNEQFF.

The CDR3 loop is CASSEARLAGYYNEQFF. The CDR3 nucleotides read TGTGCCAGCAGTGAAGCGAGACTAGCGGGTTATTACAATGAGCAGTTCTTC. V gene TRBV2 combines with J gene TRBJ2-1; 10 bases match TRBD2. Germline-derived CDR1 and CDR2 are SNHLY and FYNNEI. CDR3 length: 17 amino acids. V lost 0 bases, J lost 4 bases, and 6 bases stayed unmatched.

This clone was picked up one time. This CDR3 is CASSNRGGIHEQYF. The CDR3 DNA sequence: TGTGCCAGCAGCAATCGGGGTGGAATCCACGAGCAGTACTTC. The chain carries TRBV21-1 and TRBJ2-7; TRBD2 is taken as the D call from the table, unchecked against the DNA. TRBV21-1 is a known pseudogene. There are 14 residues in the CDR3.

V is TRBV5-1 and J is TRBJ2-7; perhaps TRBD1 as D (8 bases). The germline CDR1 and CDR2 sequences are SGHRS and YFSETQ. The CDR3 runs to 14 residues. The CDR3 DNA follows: TGCGCTAGCTGGGAGGGCAGGGGGCACGACGAGCAGTACTTC. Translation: CASWEGRGHDEQYF.

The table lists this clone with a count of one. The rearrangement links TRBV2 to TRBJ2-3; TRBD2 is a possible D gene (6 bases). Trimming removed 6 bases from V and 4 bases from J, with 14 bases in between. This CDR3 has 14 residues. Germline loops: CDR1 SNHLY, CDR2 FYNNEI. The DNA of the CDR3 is TGTGCCAGCAGCCCGGGACTCTTTGCAGATACGCAGTATTTT. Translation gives CASSPGLFADTQYF.

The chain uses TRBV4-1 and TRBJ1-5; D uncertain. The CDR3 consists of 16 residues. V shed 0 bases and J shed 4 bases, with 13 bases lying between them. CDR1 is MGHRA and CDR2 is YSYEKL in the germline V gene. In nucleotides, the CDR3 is TGCGCCAGCAGCCAAGAAGGTGGCGGGGATAATCAGCCCCAGCATTTT. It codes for CASSQEGGGDNQPQHF.

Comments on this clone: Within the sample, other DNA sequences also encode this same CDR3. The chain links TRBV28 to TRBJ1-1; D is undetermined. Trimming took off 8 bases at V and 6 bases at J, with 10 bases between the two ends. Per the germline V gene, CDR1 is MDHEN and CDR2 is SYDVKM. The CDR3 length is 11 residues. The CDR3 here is CASRGRPEAFF. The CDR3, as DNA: TGTGCCAGCCGAGGGAGACCTGAAGCTTTCTTT.

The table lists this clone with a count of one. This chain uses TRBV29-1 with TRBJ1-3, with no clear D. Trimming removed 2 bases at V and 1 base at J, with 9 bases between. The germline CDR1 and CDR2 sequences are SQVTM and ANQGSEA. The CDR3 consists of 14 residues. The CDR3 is CSVEKAESGNTIYF. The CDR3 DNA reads TGCAGCGTTGAAAAGGCGGAATCTGGAAACACCATATATTTT.

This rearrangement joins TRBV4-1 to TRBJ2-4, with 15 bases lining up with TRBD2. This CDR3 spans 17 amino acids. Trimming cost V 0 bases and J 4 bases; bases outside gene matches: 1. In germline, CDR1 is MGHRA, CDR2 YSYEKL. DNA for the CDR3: TGCGCCAGCAGCCAAGAAGGACTAGCGGGAGGGAAAAACATTCAGTACTTC. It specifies CASSQEGLAGGKNIQYF.

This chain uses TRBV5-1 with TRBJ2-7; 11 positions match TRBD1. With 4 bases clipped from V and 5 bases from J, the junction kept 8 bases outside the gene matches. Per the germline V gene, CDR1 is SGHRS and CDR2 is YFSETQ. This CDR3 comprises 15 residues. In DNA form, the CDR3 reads TGCGCCAGCAGCCACGTTAGGACAGGGGGCAACGAGCAGTACTTC. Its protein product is CASSHVRTGGNEQYF.

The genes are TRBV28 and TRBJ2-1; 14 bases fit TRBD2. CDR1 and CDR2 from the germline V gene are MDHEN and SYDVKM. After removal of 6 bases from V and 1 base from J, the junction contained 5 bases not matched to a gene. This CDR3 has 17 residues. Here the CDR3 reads CASRGTSGRGSYNEQFF. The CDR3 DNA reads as TGTGCCAGCAGAGGGACTAGCGGGAGAGGGTCCTACAATGAGCAGTTCTTC. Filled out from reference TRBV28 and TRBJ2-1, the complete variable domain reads DVKVTQSSRYLVKRTGEKVFLECVQDMDHENMFWYRQDPGLGLRLIYFSYDVKMKEKGDIPEGYSVSREKKERFSLILESASTNQTSMYLCASRGTSGRGSYNEQFFGPGTRLTVL.

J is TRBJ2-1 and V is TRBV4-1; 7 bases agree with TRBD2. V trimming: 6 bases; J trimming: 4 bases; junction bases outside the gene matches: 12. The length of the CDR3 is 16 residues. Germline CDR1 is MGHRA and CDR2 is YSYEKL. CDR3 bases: TGCGCCAGCAGGGGGAGAACTGGCGGGAGTTACAATGAGCAGTTCTTC. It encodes CASRGRTGGSYNEQFF.

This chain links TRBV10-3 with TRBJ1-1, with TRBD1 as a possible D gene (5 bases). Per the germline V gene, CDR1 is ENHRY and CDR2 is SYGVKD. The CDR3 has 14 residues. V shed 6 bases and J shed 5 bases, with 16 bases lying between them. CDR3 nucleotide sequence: TGTGCCATCAGGAGTCAGGGAGGGGAGACTGAAGCTTTCTTT. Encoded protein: CAIRSQGGETEAFF.

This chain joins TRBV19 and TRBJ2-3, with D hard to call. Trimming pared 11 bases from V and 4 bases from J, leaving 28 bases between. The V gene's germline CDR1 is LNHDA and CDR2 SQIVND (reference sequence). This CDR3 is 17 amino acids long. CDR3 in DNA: TGTGCCTCCCACCTAGTTGCGGAAGGTCCCGAAGCAGATACGCAGTATTTT. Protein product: CASHLVAEGPEADTQYF. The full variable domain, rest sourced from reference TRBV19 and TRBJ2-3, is DGGITQSPKYLFRKEGQNVTLSCEQNLNHDAMYWYRQDPGQGLRLIYYSQIVNDFQKGDIAEGYSVSREKKESFPLTVTSAQKNPTAFYLCASHLVAEGPEADTQYFGPGTRLTVL.

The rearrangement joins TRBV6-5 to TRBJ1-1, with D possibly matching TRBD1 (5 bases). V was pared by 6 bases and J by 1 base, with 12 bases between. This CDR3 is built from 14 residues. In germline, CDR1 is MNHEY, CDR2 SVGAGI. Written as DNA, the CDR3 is TGTGCCAGCAGGATGACAACAGGGAACACTGAAGCTTTCTTT. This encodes CASRMTTGNTEAFF.

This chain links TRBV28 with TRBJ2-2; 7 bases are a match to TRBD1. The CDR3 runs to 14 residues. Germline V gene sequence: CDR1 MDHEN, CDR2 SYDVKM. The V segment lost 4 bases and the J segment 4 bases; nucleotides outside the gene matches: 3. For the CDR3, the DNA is TGTGCCAGCAGTTCCGACAGGGCCACCGGGGAGCTGTTTTTT. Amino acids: CASSSDRATGELFF.

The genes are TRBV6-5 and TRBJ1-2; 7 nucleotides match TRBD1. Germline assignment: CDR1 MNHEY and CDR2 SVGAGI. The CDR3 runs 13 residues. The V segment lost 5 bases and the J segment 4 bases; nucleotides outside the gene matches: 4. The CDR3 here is CASSKDRTYGYTF. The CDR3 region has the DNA TGTGCCAGCAGTAAGGACAGGACCTATGGCTACACCTTC.

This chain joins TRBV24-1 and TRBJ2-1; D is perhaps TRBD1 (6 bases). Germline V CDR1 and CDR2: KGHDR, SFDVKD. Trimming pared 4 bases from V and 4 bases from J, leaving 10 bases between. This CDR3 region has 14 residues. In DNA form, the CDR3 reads TGTGCCACCAGTGACCGACAGGAGTACAATGAGCAGTTCTTC. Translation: CATSDRQEYNEQFF.

CDR3 bases: TGTGCCTGGGCAGGGGGTTTTTATGAAAAACTGTTTTTT. This gives the protein CAWAGGFYEKLFF. The chain employs TRBV30 and TRBJ1-4; 7 positions agree with TRBD1. This CDR3 region has 13 residues. CDR1 is GTSNPN, CDR2 SVGIG, per germline (reference sequence). The trim removed 5 bases at V and 6 bases at J, leaving 6 bases unmatched.